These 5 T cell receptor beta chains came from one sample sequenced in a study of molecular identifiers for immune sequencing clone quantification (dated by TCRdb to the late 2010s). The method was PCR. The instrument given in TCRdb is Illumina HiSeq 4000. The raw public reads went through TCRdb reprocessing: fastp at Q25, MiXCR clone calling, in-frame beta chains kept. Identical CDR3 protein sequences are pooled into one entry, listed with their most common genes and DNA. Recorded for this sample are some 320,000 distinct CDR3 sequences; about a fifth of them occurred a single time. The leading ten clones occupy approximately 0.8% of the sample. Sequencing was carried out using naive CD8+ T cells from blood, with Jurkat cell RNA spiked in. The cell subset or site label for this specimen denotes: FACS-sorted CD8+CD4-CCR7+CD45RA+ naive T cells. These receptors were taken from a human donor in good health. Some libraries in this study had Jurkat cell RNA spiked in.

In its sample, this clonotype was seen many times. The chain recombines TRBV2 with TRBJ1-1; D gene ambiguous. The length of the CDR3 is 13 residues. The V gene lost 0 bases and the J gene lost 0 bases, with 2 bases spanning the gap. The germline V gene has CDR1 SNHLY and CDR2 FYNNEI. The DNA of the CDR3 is TGTGCCAGCAGTGAAGCACTGAACACTGAAGCTTTCTTT. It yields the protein CASSEALNTEAFF.

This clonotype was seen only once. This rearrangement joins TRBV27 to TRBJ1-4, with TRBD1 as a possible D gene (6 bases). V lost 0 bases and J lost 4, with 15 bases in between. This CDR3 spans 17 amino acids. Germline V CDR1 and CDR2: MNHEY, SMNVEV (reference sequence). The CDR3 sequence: CASSLSLGAAFNEKLFF. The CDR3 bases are TGTGCCAGCAGTTTATCTCTGGGGGCGGCCTTTAATGAAAAACTGTTTTTT.

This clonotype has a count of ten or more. CDR3 DNA sequence: TGTGCCAGCAGCTCAAATGCCAGAAACCAAGAGACCCAGTACTTC. Its translation: CASSSNARNQETQYF. The chain joins TRBV9 to TRBJ2-5; unclear D gene. CDR3 length equals 15 residues. The ends were cut back, 4 bases at V and 0 bases at J, with 13 bases in the middle. CDR1 is SGDLS, CDR2 YYNGEE, per germline.

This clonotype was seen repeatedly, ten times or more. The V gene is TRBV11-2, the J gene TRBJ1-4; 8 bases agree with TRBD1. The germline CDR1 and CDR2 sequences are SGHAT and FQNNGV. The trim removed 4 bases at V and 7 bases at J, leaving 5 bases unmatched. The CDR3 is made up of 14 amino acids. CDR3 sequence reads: CASSYPGGIEKLFF. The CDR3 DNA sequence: TGTGCCAGCAGCTACCCAGGGGGCATTGAAAAACTGTTTTTT.

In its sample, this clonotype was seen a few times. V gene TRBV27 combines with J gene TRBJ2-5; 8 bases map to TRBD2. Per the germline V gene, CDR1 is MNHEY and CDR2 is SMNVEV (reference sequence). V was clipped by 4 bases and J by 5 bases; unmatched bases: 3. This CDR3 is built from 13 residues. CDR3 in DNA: TGTGCCAGCAGTTACGGGAGGGGCGAGACCCAGTACTTC. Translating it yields CASSYGRGETQYF.